The source of this T cell receptor beta chain is a study of T-cell memory formation after mild COVID-19. The length of the CDR3 is 15 residues. The V gene's germline CDR1 is SGHRS and CDR2 YFSETQ. V lost 5 bases to trimming and J lost 0 bases, with 11 bases between them. TCRdb recomputed calls from the 5' RACE reads with MiXCR, one row per CDR3 protein. In the table there are 130,000 to 150,000 distinct CDR3 sequences, about 5.7% of which are singletons. This clonotype has a count of ten or more. The chain is built from TRBV5-1 and TRBJ2-2, with D uncertain. Sequenced sample: PBMCs or a T cell subset sorted from them (not recorded which). The clonotype originates from an adult woman who had mild COVID-19 (a few samples of this study predate the infection). Cell type and time point are not known. CDR3 DNA sequence: TGCGCCAGCAGGAGTGGGGAATCGAACACCGGGGAGCTGTTTTTT. Residues: CASRSGESNTGELFF.